This is a list of T cell receptor beta chains from one sample in a study of OX40 agonist ivuxolimab in advanced cancers. Some clones are missing from TCRdb's copy, which holds only in-frame ones; the method was immunoSEQ multiplex PCR. The sample gives approximately 91,000 clones, around 85% of which show up once; 0.5% is in the top ten. Sequencing was performed on CD4+ or CD8+ T cells sorted from blood, taken in a trial of the OX40 agonist ivuxolimab. These receptors were obtained from an adult with an advanced solid tumor such as melanoma, head and neck, liver or kidney cancer. Each CDR3 is given with its conserved first and last residue. A D gene is named only where the DNA matches it firmly. Rows may omit the clone size; those that give it use once, few, many or a size class.

V	length	J	D	size	CDR3	DNA
TRBV5-1	13	TRBJ2-1	TRBD1	NA	CASSYTGDREQFF	TGCGCCAGCAGCTACACAGGGGACCGCGAGCAGTTCTTC
TRBV2	13	TRBJ2-5	NA	NA	CATAVTSQETQYF	TGTGCCACTGCCGTGACTAGCCAAGAGACCCAGTACTTC
TRBV2	15	TRBJ2-5	NA	NA	CASSPPTRSQETQYF	TGTGCCAGCAGTCCCCCGACTCGCAGCCAAGAGACCCAGTACTTC
TRBV7-9	14	TRBJ1-5	TRBD1	NA	CASSYRDSSGPQHF	TGTGCCAGCAGCTACCGGGACAGCTCAGGGCCCCAGCATTTT
TRBV5-6	16	TRBJ1-5	TRBD1	NA	CASSHQTGSSNQPQHF	TGTGCCAGCAGCCATCAGACAGGGAGCAGCAATCAGCCCCAGCATTTT
TRBV2	14	TRBJ1-1	NA	NA	CASRTFGGYTEAFF	TGTGCCAGCAGGACATTTGGAGGTTACACTGAAGCTTTCTTT
TRBV18	14	TRBJ2-4	TRBD1	NA	CASRPGQGENIQYF	TGTGCCAGCCGACCGGGACAGGGGGAAAACATTCAGTACTTC
TRBV5-1	15	TRBJ2-1	NA	NA	CASSLLSDSYNEQFF	TGCGCCAGCAGCTTGCTGAGCGACTCATACAATGAGCAGTTCTTC
TRBV7-6	15	TRBJ2-1	NA	NA	CASSSGASAYNEQFF	TGTGCCAGCAGCTCGGGGGCCTCCGCCTACAATGAGCAGTTCTTC
TRBV7-9	13	TRBJ2-3	NA	NA	CASSASSTDTQYF	TGTGCCAGCAGCGCATCTAGCACAGATACGCAGTATTTT
TRBV6-1	12	TRBJ1-5	NA	NA	CASRGANQPQHF	TGTGCCAGCAGGGGGGCAAATCAGCCCCAGCATTTT
TRBV28	16	TRBJ2-7	NA	NA	CASSLISGELSYEQYF	TGTGCCAGCAGTTTAATCTCAGGGGAATTAAGCTACGAGCAGTACTTC
TRBV28	15	TRBJ2-6	NA	NA	CASSLGGSGANVLTF	TGTGCCAGCAGTTTAGGGGGCTCTGGGGCCAACGTCCTGACTTTC
TRBV2	14	TRBJ2-5	NA	NA	CASSEDRDRGTQYF	TGTGCCAGCAGTGAAGATAGGGATAGGGGGACCCAGTACTTC
TRBV18	13	TRBJ2-5	NA	NA	CATSLWGQETQYF	TGTGCCACCTCCCTATGGGGCCAAGAGACCCAGTACTTC
TRBV19	15	TRBJ1-2	NA	NA	CASSLFGEGNYGYTF	TGTGCCAGTAGTCTCTTTGGGGAGGGTAACTATGGCTACACCTTC
TRBV9	16	TRBJ2-3	TRBD2	NA	CASSPSGGWGTDTQYF	TGTGCCAGCAGCCCCTCGGGGGGGTGGGGCACAGATACGCAGTATTTT
TRBV7-6	16	TRBJ1-2	NA	once	CASSPDPGRANYGYTF	TGTGCCAGCAGCCCCGATCCGGGGAGGGCTAACTATGGCTACACCTTC
TRBV7-2	13	TRBJ1-5	NA	NA	CASSLERNQPQHF	TGTGCCAGCAGCTTGGAGAGGAATCAGCCCCAGCATTTT
TRBV29-1	13	TRBJ2-7	NA	NA	CSVGGRYEYEQYF	TGCAGCGTCGGGGGCCGGTACGAATACGAGCAGTACTTC
TRBV5-1	18	TRBJ2-3	NA	NA	CASSPRKGIVGGSDTQYF	TGCGCCAGCAGCCCGCGGAAAGGGATAGTGGGGGGCTCAGATACGCAGTATTTT
TRBV27	13	TRBJ2-7	NA	NA	CASSLQGSYEQYF	TGTGCCAGCAGTTTACAGGGCTCCTACGAGCAGTACTTC
TRBV7-8	14	TRBJ2-3	NA	once	CASSLVFNTDTQYF	TGTGCCAGCAGCTTGGTATTCAACACAGATACGCAGTATTTT
TRBV7-2	17	TRBJ2-7	NA	once	CASSYLLGLTDTYEQYF	TGTGCCAGCAGCTACCTGTTGGGTCTCACAGACACCTACGAGCAGTACTTC
TRBV27	14	TRBJ1-1	NA	NA	CASSERDLATEAFF	TGTGCCAGCAGTGAGCGGGACCTCGCGACTGAAGCTTTCTTT
TRBV18	13	TRBJ2-1	NA	NA	CASSPSSYNEQFF	TGTGCCAGCTCACCCTCCTCCTACAATGAGCAGTTCTTC
TRBV5-4	15	TRBJ2-2	NA	NA	CASSLGGTNTGELFF	TGTGCCAGCAGCTTGGGGGGGACGAACACCGGGGAGCTGTTTTTT
TRBV28	13	TRBJ2-7	NA	NA	CASIGVSSYEQYF	TGTGCCAGCATCGGGGTTAGCTCCTACGAGCAGTACTTC
TRBV6-5	14	TRBJ2-7	NA	NA	CASSYGRELYEQYF	TGTGCCAGCAGTTACGGCAGGGAACTCTACGAGCAGTACTTC
TRBV6-5	14	TRBJ2-1	TRBD1	NA	CASARDRAYNEQFF	TGTGCCAGTGCCCGGGACAGGGCCTACAATGAGCAGTTCTTC
TRBV6-6	14	TRBJ2-3	NA	NA	CASSRGLPPDTQYF	TGTGCCAGCAGCCGGGGACTGCCTCCAGATACGCAGTATTTT
TRBV18	14	TRBJ1-2	NA	few	CASSPDTVAYGYTF	TGTGCCAGCTCACCGGACACCGTTGCCTATGGCTACACCTTC
TRBV7-7	14	TRBJ2-5	NA	NA	CASSLSPGWETQYF	TGTGCTAGCAGCCTATCCCCGGGGTGGGAGACCCAGTACTTC
TRBV19	14	TRBJ1-1	TRBD1	NA	CASSQGGHDTEAFF	TGTGCCAGTAGTCAGGGGGGGCATGACACTGAAGCTTTCTTT
TRBV5-5	14	TRBJ1-1	NA	NA	CASSPLAGPTEAFF	TGTGCCAGCAGCCCACTGGCGGGTCCCACTGAAGCTTTCTTT
TRBV12-5	13	TRBJ2-2	NA	NA	CASADLNTGELFF	TGTGCTAGTGCCGACCTTAACACCGGGGAGCTGTTTTTT
TRBV7-2	12	TRBJ2-5	NA	NA	CASSAQQETQYF	TGTGCCAGCAGCGCCCAACAGGAGACCCAGTACTTC
TRBV25-1	12	TRBJ1-2	NA	few	CASSDGRYGYTF	TGTGCCAGCTCTGACGGGAGATACGGCTACACCTTC
TRBV2	16	TRBJ2-1	TRBD2	NA	CASTPNSGGIYNEQFF	TGTGCCAGCACCCCCAATAGCGGGGGGATTTACAATGAGCAGTTCTTC
TRBV5-1	16	TRBJ1-2	NA	NA	CASSLPYSNLNYGYTF	TGCGCCAGCAGCTTGCCATACTCGAACCTTAACTATGGCTACACCTTC
TRBV2	13	TRBJ2-7	NA	few	CASSGQGKYEQYF	TGTGCCAGCAGTGGGCAGGGGAAATACGAGCAGTACTTC
TRBV6-5	16	TRBJ2-3	TRBD2	NA	CASSYPSGGWADTQYF	TGTGCCAGCAGTTACCCTAGCGGCGGATGGGCAGATACGCAGTATTTT
TRBV5-1	15	TRBJ2-5	NA	NA	CASSDTVGAGETQYF	TGCGCCAGCAGCGATACAGTGGGGGCTGGGGAGACCCAGTACTTC
TRBV4-3	20	TRBJ2-7	TRBD1	NA	CASSQDGSRGFSSGLTEQYF	TGCGCCAGCAGCCAAGATGGGTCCAGGGGGTTCTCAAGTGGGCTTACCGAGCAGTACTTC
TRBV28	13	TRBJ1-1	NA	NA	CASSLGNPGGAFF	TGTGCCAGCAGTTTAGGGAACCCCGGAGGAGCTTTCTTT
TRBV6-1	14	TRBJ2-7	NA	NA	CASSVRDGDYEQYF	TGTGCCAGCAGTGTTCGGGACGGAGACTACGAGCAGTACTTC
TRBV11-3	17	TRBJ2-1	NA	NA	CASSSSGWGAHTNEQFF	TGTGCCAGCAGCTCGTCTGGATGGGGGGCGCACACGAATGAGCAGTTCTTC
TRBV5-1	16	TRBJ1-1	NA	NA	CASTNEIGYSRTEAFF	TGCGCCAGCACCAACGAGATAGGGTATTCGCGAACTGAAGCTTTCTTT
TRBV7-2	14	TRBJ2-3	TRBD1	NA	CASSQGQGPDTQYF	TGTGCCAGCAGCCAAGGACAGGGTCCAGATACGCAGTATTTT